These 17 T cell receptor beta chains share one sample of origin, sequenced in a study of control samples from healthy donors and cancer patients. Only in-frame clones appear in the TCRdb table, and some are missing; sequencing was by immunoSEQ multiplex PCR. The sample includes 70,000 to 75,000 clones, more than 75% of them seen just once. The sample comprised blood. Every receptor here comes from a woman between 50 and 59 years old in good health.

The chain recombines TRBV11-2 with TRBJ1-1; D is perhaps TRBD1 (5 bases). V was cut by 5 bases and J by 4 bases, with 11 bases left in between. From germline, CDR1 is SGHAT and CDR2 FQNNGV. The CDR3 is made up of 13 amino acids. CDR3 bases: TGTGCCAGCAGCCGGGTAGGGACCACTGAAGCTTTCTTT. Encoded protein: CASSRVGTTEAFF.

V and J are TRBV30 and TRBJ1-2; no clear D. Trimming removed 1 base at V and 7 bases at J, with 7 bases between. Germline V lookup: CDR1 GTSNPN, CDR2 SVGIG (reference sequence). CDR3 length: 11 amino acids. The CDR3 loop reads CAWSGGSGYTF. Written as DNA, the CDR3 is TGTGCCTGGAGTGGAGGTAGTGGCTACACCTTC. Combining the CDR3 with reference TRBV30 and TRBJ1-2 gives the whole variable domain SQTIHQWPATLVQPVGSPLSLECTVEGTSNPNLYWYRQAAGRGLQLLFYSVGIGQISSEVPQNLSASRPQDRQFILSSKKLLLSDSGFYLCAWSGGSGYTFGSGTRLTVV.

As concerns this clone: A junction boundary mismatches the germline segment, possibly from a read error. This chain links TRBV6-5 with TRBJ1-2; D may be TRBD1 (6 bases). This CDR3 spans 14 amino acids. Germline-derived CDR1 and CDR2 are MNHEY and SVGAGI. The CDR3 protein is CASRYSAGAYGYTF. For the CDR3, the DNA is TGTGCCAGCAGGTACTCGGCAGGGGCCTATGGCTACACCTTC.

The V gene is TRBV30, the J gene TRBJ1-2; 7 bases are shared with TRBD1. Trimming took 0 bases from V and 4 from J; bases not matched to a gene: 8. Germline CDR1 reads GTSNPN; CDR2 reads SVGIG (reference sequence). The CDR3 loop spans 15 amino acids. The CDR3: CAWSVWEGASYGYTF. CDR3 nucleotide sequence: TGTGCCTGGAGTGTGTGGGAGGGGGCCAGCTATGGCTACACCTTC.

The chain uses TRBV6-5 and TRBJ2-2; 10 nucleotides agree with TRBD2. The CDR3 length is 15 residues. With 2 bases clipped from V and 5 bases from J, the junction kept 2 bases outside the gene matches. The germline gives CDR1 MNHEY, CDR2 SVGAGI. DNA for the CDR3: TGTGCCAGCAGTTACGGTAGCGGGAGGACCGGGGAGCTGTTTTTT. It codes for CASSYGSGRTGELFF.

This sequence joins TRBV14 and TRBJ1-2; D is possibly TRBD1 (5 bases). V was shortened by 5 bases and J by 5 bases, with 15 bases between the two germline ends. Germline values: CDR1 SGHDN, CDR2 FVKESK. This CDR3 is 14 amino acids long. CDR3 residues: CASSSTASSYGYTF. CDR3 nucleotides: TGTGCCAGCAGCTCGACAGCATCAAGTTATGGCTACACCTTC.

This chain joins TRBV18 and TRBJ1-1; the match to TRBD1 covers 9 bases. V lost 4 bases, J lost 4 bases, and 4 bases stayed unmatched. This CDR3 has 14 residues. The V gene's germline CDR1 is KGHSH and CDR2 LQKENI. In DNA form, the CDR3 reads TGTGCCAGCTCACAGGGACAGGGAGGCACTGAAGCTTTCTTT. Residues: CASSQGQGGTEAFF.

Worth noting for this clone: This sample includes further DNA sequences coding for the same CDR3. This chain uses TRBV2 with TRBJ2-6, with D tentatively TRBD1 (7 bases). Per germline, CDR1 SNHLY and CDR2 FYNNEI. The CDR3 runs to 14 residues. V shed 7 bases and J shed 4 bases, with 11 bases lying between them. The CDR3 here is CASKGAGGANVLTF. The CDR3, as DNA: TGTGCCAGCAAGGGGGCGGGGGGGGCCAACGTCCTGACTTTC.

The sample holds one count of this clone. The chain recombines TRBV28 with TRBJ1-2; D is uncertain. Germline V gene lookup returns CDR1 MDHEN and CDR2 SYDVKM. The CDR3 runs 12 residues. Trimming took off 7 bases at V and 4 bases at J, with 10 bases between the two ends. The chain's CDR3 is CASTFGPYGYTF. The CDR3 nucleotides read TGTGCCAGCACTTTCGGGCCCTATGGCTACACCTTC.

The J gene is TRBJ2-7, the V gene TRBV7-9, with D hard to call. The length of the CDR3 is 15 residues. The germline CDR1 and CDR2 sequences are SEHNR and FQNEAQ (reference sequence). Trimming stripped 4 bases from V and 5 bases from J, with 18 bases between. CDR3 loop: CASSSARPGPHEQYF. The CDR3 coding sequence is TGTGCCAGCAGCTCAGCGAGGCCCGGCCCCCACGAGCAGTACTTC.

The rearrangement joins TRBV27 to TRBJ2-3; the D is unclear. Between the trimmed V and J ends, which lost 0 bases and 8 bases, there was a span of 6 bases. The CDR3 runs to 12 residues. Germline assignment: CDR1 MNHEY and CDR2 SMNVEV (reference sequence). CDR3 in amino acids: CASSLSGGTQYF. The DNA for the CDR3 is TGTGCCAGCAGTTTATCCGGTGGTACGCAGTATTTT.

CDR3 sequence: CAWSVISGEQFF. CDR3 in DNA: TGTGCCTGGAGTGTCATTTCGGGGGAGCAGTTCTTC. This chain links TRBV30 with TRBJ2-1, with D perhaps TRBD2 (5 bases). Germline V gene sequence: CDR1 GTSNPN, CDR2 SVGIG (reference sequence). Trimming left V 0 bases short and J 10 bases short, with 10 bases between. The CDR3 consists of 12 residues. Complete variable domain (other parts from reference TRBV30 and TRBJ2-1): SQTIHQWPATLVQPVGSPLSLECTVEGTSNPNLYWYRQAAGRGLQLLFYSVGIGQISSEVPQNLSASRPQDRQFILSSKKLLLSDSGFYLCAWSVISGEQFFGPGTRLTVL.

The chain recombines TRBV5-6 with TRBJ2-1; perhaps TRBD2 as D (5 bases). Trimming shortened V by 5 bases and J by 5 bases, and 8 bases separated the two germline ends. Per germline, CDR1 SGHDT and CDR2 YYEEEE. CDR3 length: 12 amino acids. CDR3 coding DNA: TGTGCCAGCAGGCGGACTGACAATGAGCAGTTCTTC. Its protein product is CASRRTDNEQFF.

The chain combines TRBV7-3 with TRBJ1-1; D is possibly TRBD1 (5 bases). With 5 bases removed from V and 1 base from J, the gap between germline ends came to 11 bases. Germline V lookup: CDR1 SGHTA, CDR2 FQGTGA. The CDR3 length is 14 residues. Written as DNA, the CDR3 is TGTGCCAGCAGCGGAGGGGCCGGGAACACTGAAGCTTTCTTT. This encodes CASSGGAGNTEAFF.

The rearrangement uses TRBV11-2 and TRBJ2-1; 7 bases match TRBD2. This CDR3 has 17 amino acids. Germline lookup yields CDR1 SGHAT and CDR2 FQNNGV. The J segment lost 3 bases and the V segment lost 5 bases, leaving 13 bases of the junction unmatched. The CDR3 DNA sequence: TGTGCCAGCAGCCCCACTCAAGGACTAGAGGGCTACAATGAGCAGTTCTTC. Protein: CASSPTQGLEGYNEQFF.

J is TRBJ2-4 and V is TRBV15; the D gene is possibly TRBD2 (6 bases). The length of the CDR3 is 12 residues. With 0 bases removed from V and 11 bases from J, the gap between germline ends came to 8 bases. Looked up from germline, CDR1 is LNHNV and CDR2 is YYDKDF (reference sequence). CDR3 amino acids: CATSRDSGLQYF. CDR3 nucleotide sequence: TGTGCCACCAGCAGAGATAGCGGACTTCAGTACTTC.

This clone came up once. This chain connects TRBV28 to TRBJ1-4; a weak D match, TRBD1 (5 bases). The CDR3 spans 17 residues. V dropped 1 base and J dropped 5 bases, with 17 bases sitting between them. From germline, CDR1 is MDHEN and CDR2 SYDVKM. The CDR3 here is CASSLFSLGAWNEKLFF. The CDR3 bases are TGTGCCAGCAGTTTATTTAGTCTCGGGGCGTGGAATGAAAAACTGTTTTTT.